The T cell receptor beta chain under discussion was sequenced for a study of breast tumors, draining lymph nodes, adjacent tissues. Each CDR3 protein is one row after TCRdb ran MiXCR on the multiplex PCR reads. The profile shows over 150,000 distinct CDR3 sequences, roughly a third of them singletons. With regard to this clonotype: Its antigen is unidentified. A much larger clone lies one base from this, so it may be a read error.

Breast cancer patients provided tissue from their axillary draining lymph nodes. Broader study findings: Tumor and nontumor repertoires were significantly more similar in luminal-like than in basal-like breast cancer. Compared with lymph nodes, tumors were less diverse; compared with nontumor tissue, more.

J gave up 5 bases and V 4 bases, and 8 bases lay outside the gene matches. The germline V gene has CDR1 SGHRS and CDR2 YFSETQ. The length of the CDR3 is 15 residues. The material sequenced was axillary lymph node tissue. The genes are TRBV5-1 and TRBJ2-5; 10 nucleotides line up with TRBD1. The clonotype originates from a female donor with breast cancer. Some clones in this sample may be carry-over from other donors' samples. The CDR3 spells CASSPWGQGHETQYF. The CDR3 coding sequence is TGCGCCAGCAGCCCATGGGGACAGGGGCACGAGACCCAGTACTTC.